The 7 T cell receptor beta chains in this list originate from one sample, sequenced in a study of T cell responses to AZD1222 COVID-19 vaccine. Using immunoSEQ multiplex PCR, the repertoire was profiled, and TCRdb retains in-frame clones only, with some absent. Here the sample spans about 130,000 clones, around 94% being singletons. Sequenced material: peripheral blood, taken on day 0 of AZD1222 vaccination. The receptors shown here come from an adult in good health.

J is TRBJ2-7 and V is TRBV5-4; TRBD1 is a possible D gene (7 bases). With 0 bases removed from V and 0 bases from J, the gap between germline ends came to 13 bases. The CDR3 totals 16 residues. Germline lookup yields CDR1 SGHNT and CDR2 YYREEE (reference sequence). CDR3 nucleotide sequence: TGTGCCAGCAGCTTGGCCAGGCGGGACAGCTCCTACGAGCAGTACTTC. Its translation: CASSLARRDSSYEQYF.

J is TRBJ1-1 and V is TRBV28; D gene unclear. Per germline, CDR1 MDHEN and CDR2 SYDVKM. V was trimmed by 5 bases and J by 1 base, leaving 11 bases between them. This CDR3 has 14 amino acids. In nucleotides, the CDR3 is TGTGCCAGCAGTAGAGGAGGGCCGAACACTGAAGCTTTCTTT. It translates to CASSRGGPNTEAFF.

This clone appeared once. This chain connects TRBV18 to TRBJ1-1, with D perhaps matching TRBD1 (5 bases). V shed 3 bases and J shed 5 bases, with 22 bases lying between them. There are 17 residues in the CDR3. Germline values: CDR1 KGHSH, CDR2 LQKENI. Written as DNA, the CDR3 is TGTGCCAGCTCACCCCTGAGTGGCAGGGATTCCCGGACTGAAGCTTTCTTT. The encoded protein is CASSPLSGRDSRTEAFF.

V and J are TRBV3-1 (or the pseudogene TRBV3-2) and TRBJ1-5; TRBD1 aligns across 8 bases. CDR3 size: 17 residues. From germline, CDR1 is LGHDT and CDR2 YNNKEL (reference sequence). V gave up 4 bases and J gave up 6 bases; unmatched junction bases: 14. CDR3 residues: CASSPSAGGRFSQPQHF. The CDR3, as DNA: TGTGCCAGCAGCCCAAGCGCAGGGGGCCGGTTCAGTCAGCCCCAGCATTTT.

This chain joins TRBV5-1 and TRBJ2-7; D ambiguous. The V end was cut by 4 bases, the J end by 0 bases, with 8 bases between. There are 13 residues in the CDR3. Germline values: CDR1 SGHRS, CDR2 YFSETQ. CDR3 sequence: CASSPVGSYEQYF. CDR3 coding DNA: TGCGCCAGCAGCCCGGTTGGCTCCTACGAGCAGTACTTC.

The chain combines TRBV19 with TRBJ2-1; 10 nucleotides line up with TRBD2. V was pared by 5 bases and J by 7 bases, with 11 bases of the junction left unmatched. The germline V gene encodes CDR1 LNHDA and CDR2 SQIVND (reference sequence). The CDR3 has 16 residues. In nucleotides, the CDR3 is TGTGCCAGTAGTCCCCGCTTTACTAGCGGGATTAATGAGCAGTTCTTC. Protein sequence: CASSPRFTSGINEQFF.

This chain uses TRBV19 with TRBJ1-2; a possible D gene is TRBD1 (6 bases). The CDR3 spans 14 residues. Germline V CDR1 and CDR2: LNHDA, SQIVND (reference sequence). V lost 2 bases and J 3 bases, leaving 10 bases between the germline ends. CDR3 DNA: TGTGCCAGTAGTATATGGGGGGCTGACTATGGCTACACCTTC. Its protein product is CASSIWGADYGYTF.